This T cell receptor beta chain was sequenced in a study of a mutant IDH1 vaccine in newly diagnosed glioma. As to time point: baseline, week 1 (first vaccination visit). Treatment described: pre-vaccination baseline after standard-of-care therapy. The astrocytomas were IDH1-mutant, ATRX-negative, and WHO grade 3 or 4. Overall study results and limits: Top peripheral T cell clonotype shifts appeared unrelated to pseudoprogression. Vaccine-induced immune responses were detected in about 93% of patients.

Germline CDR1 and CDR2: MNHNS and SASEGT. Trimming stripped 2 bases from V and 6 bases from J, with 13 bases between. This CDR3 contains 14 residues. TCRdb's table, derived via immunoSEQ multiplex PCR, lists solely in-frame clones and lacks some. The repertoire holds about 59,000 clones, with more than 90% as singletons. About this clone: As yet, its antigen is unknown.

The sequencing here drew on PBMCs, taken from a glioma patient treated with radiotherapy, temozolomide or both. This chain uses TRBV6-1 with TRBJ1-2; a weak D match, TRBD1 (5 bases). The TCR originated in a man aged 45 to 65 with glioma. This CDR3 is CASSERGASDGYTF. DNA of the CDR3: TGTGCCAGCAGTGAAAGGGGAGCCTCCGATGGCTACACCTTC.